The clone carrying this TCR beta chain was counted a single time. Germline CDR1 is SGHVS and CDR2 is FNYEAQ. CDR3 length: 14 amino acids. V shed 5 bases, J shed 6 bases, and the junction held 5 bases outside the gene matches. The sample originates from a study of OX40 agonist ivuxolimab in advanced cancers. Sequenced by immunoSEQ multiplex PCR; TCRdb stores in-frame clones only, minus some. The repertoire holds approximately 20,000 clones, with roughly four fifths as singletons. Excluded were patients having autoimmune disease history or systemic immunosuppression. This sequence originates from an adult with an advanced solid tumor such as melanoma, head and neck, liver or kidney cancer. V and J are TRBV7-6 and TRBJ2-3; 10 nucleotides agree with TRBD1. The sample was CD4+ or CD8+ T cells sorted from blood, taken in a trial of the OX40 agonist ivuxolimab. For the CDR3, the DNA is TGTGCCAGCAGCGTGACAGGGGGCGGGGATACGCAGTATTTT. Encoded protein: CASSVTGGGDTQYF.